These T cell receptor beta chains were read from a single sample in a study of identical twins. TCRdb called the 5' RACE reads again in MiXCR, with one record for every CDR3 protein. The table has about 240,000 distinct CDR3 sequences, 10% seen once. Sequences were obtained from memory T cells sorted from blood. The receptors shown here come from a man between 45 and 60 years old in good health. Both conserved end residues are trimmed from each CDR3.

j_call: TRBJ2-3
v_call: TRBV5-1
cdr3_aa: ASSSRGGQGDTQY

j_call: TRBJ1-2
v_call: TRBV7-9
cdr3_aa: ASSSPDRGWSGYT

j_call: TRBJ1-1
v_call: TRBV7-9
cdr3_aa: ASSLGGTMNTEAF

j_call: TRBJ1-4
v_call: TRBV4-3
cdr3_aa: ASSQDGGLLGEKLF

j_call: TRBJ1-6
v_call: TRBV7-2
cdr3_aa: ASSLSGQGDSPLH

j_call: TRBJ1-1
v_call: TRBV28
cdr3_aa: ASSWYTEAF

j_call: TRBJ1-3
v_call: TRBV5-5
cdr3_aa: ASSGSGNTIY

j_call: TRBJ1-5
v_call: TRBV9
cdr3_aa: ASSRADYSNQPQH

j_call: TRBJ1-1
v_call: TRBV5-1
cdr3_aa: ASSARDREAF

j_call: TRBJ2-3
v_call: TRBV12-3/TRBV12-4
cdr3_aa: ASSWTAPTQY

j_call: TRBJ1-5
v_call: TRBV6-2/TRBV6-3
cdr3_aa: ASSYPKFRDNQPQH

j_call: TRBJ2-1
v_call: TRBV7-8
cdr3_aa: ASSLGQNNEQF

j_call: TRBJ1-2
v_call: TRBV25-1
cdr3_aa: ASRGQGSVDGYT

j_call: TRBJ2-1
v_call: TRBV6-4
cdr3_aa: ASSSMGGQSNEQF

j_call: TRBJ2-7
v_call: TRBV10-3
cdr3_aa: AISEGSKAY

j_call: TRBJ2-1
v_call: TRBV27
cdr3_aa: ASSYGGYNEQF

j_call: TRBJ2-2
v_call: TRBV5-8
cdr3_aa: ASSLKGWNTGELF

j_call: TRBJ2-5
v_call: TRBV15
cdr3_aa: ATSGVGPQETQY

j_call: TRBJ2-1
v_call: TRBV7-7
cdr3_aa: ASSLVGGNEQF

j_call: TRBJ2-7
v_call: TRBV20-1
cdr3_aa: SASEVPSTYEQY

j_call: TRBJ2-5
v_call: TRBV25-1
cdr3_aa: ASSRGGAGETQY

j_call: TRBJ2-5
v_call: TRBV6-1
cdr3_aa: ASSRSGTEQETQY

j_call: TRBJ2-2
v_call: TRBV7-7
cdr3_aa: ASSLAETGATGELF

j_call: TRBJ2-1
v_call: TRBV18
cdr3_aa: ASSPLGQGQNEQF

j_call: TRBJ2-7
v_call: TRBV28
cdr3_aa: ASIQDFGSGYEQY

j_call: TRBJ1-2
v_call: TRBV12-3/TRBV12-4
cdr3_aa: ASSFASNYGYT

j_call: TRBJ1-5
v_call: TRBV4-3
cdr3_aa: ASSQERVGAWGGNQPQH

j_call: TRBJ2-5
v_call: TRBV27
cdr3_aa: ASNKLGTGGALETQY

j_call: TRBJ2-7
v_call: TRBV12-3/TRBV12-4
cdr3_aa: ASSHGLAAYEQY

j_call: TRBJ2-4
v_call: TRBV6-2/TRBV6-3
cdr3_aa: ASSYDRDYKNIQY

j_call: TRBJ1-5
v_call: TRBV28
cdr3_aa: ASSKPGHLH

j_call: TRBJ2-1
v_call: TRBV3-1
cdr3_aa: ASSQGTSGAWEF

j_call: TRBJ2-5
v_call: TRBV20-1
cdr3_aa: SAPLWLGQETQY

j_call: TRBJ2-3
v_call: TRBV6-1
cdr3_aa: ASSEMAGTTDTQY

j_call: TRBJ2-3
v_call: TRBV24-1
cdr3_aa: ATSETDTQY

j_call: TRBJ2-7
v_call: TRBV11-2
cdr3_aa: ASSFGAGVSPYEQY

j_call: TRBJ2-7
v_call: TRBV4-2
cdr3_aa: ASSQESGQGREQY

j_call: TRBJ2-1
v_call: TRBV6-1
cdr3_aa: ASSPSIARGNEQF

j_call: TRBJ1-2
v_call: TRBV6-1
cdr3_aa: ASSGARAYGYT

j_call: TRBJ2-7
v_call: TRBV15
cdr3_aa: ATSGMPGQSYEQY

j_call: TRBJ2-1
v_call: TRBV11-2
cdr3_aa: ASSLAGGNNEQF

j_call: TRBJ2-5
v_call: TRBV4-2
cdr3_aa: ASSQNPAAPKETQY

j_call: TRBJ1-2
v_call: TRBV7-9
cdr3_aa: ASSLLGQAVYGYT

j_call: TRBJ2-2
v_call: TRBV5-5
cdr3_aa: ASSLDGGYGELF

j_call: TRBJ1-6
v_call: TRBV4-3
cdr3_aa: ASSQTAAGSPLH

j_call: TRBJ2-7
v_call: TRBV28
cdr3_aa: ASRTSGQNYEQY

j_call: TRBJ1-2
v_call: TRBV29-1
cdr3_aa: SARRETGYGYT

j_call: TRBJ2-3
v_call: TRBV11-3
cdr3_aa: ASSKLGSTDTQY

j_call: TRBJ1-4
v_call: TRBV12-3/TRBV12-4
cdr3_aa: ASSSRGSGEEKLF

j_call: TRBJ1-5
v_call: TRBV18
cdr3_aa: ASSPLGPSVGNQPQH